The entry below describes one T cell receptor beta chain. What it binds is unknown. PCR amplification relied on 60 Vbeta primers (plus 13 Jbeta primers). Here immunoSEQ multiplex PCR was the method, and the copy in TCRdb shows in-frame clones only, minus some. The sample includes over 80,000 clones, 81% of them seen just once. This entry comes from a study of cytomegalovirus exposure and HLA in healthy donors. Notes on the study in general: Data from an earlier analysis indicated that most TCR beta V segments were productive either about 90% or about 30% of the time. Researchers counted approximately 160 TCR beta chains as cytomegalovirus-associated. Immune exposure information comprised only CMV serostatus.

With 1 base clipped from V and 15 bases from J, the junction kept 13 bases outside the gene matches. Looked up from germline, CDR1 is MGHRA and CDR2 is YSYEKL. The CDR3 runs 16 residues. Sequencing was done on a sample of PBMCs. The chain joins TRBV4-1 to TRBJ2-1, with 12 nucleotides matching TRBD2. The TCR sequence derives from a middle-aged man in good health and CMV-seropositive. The CDR3, as DNA: TGCGCCAGCAGCCAAGGCCTAGCGGGAGGGCCGTTCGGTCGGTTCTTC. Residues: CASSQGLAGGPFGRFF.